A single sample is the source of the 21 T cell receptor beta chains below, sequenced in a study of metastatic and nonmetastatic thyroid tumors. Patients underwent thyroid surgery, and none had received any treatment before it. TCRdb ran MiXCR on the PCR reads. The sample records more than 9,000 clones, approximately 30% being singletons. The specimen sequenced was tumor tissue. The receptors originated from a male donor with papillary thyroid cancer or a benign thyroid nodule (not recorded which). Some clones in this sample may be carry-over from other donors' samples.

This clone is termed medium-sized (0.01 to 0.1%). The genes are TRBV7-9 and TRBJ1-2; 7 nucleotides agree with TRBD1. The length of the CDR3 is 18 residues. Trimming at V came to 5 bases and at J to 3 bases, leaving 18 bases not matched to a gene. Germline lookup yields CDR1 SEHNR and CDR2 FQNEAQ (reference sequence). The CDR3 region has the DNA TGTGCCAGCAGCCCGCGGGGCTCGACAGGGCTGAAGGACTATGGCTACACCTTC. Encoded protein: CASSPRGSTGLKDYGYTF.

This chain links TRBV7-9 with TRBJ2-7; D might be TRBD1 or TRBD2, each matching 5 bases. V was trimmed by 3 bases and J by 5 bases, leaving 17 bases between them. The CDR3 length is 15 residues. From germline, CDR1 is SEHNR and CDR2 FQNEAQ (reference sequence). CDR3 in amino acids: CASSFGSRDEDEQYF. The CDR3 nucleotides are TGTGCCAGCAGCTTTGGTAGCCGGGACGAGGACGAGCAGTACTTC.

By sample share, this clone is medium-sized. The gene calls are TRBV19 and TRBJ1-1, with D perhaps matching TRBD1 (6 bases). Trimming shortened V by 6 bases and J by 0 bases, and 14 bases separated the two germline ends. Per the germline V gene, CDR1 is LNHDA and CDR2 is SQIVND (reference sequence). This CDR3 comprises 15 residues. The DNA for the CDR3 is TGTGCCAGTAGGATCTCACAGGGAATGAACACTGAAGCTTTCTTT. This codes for CASRISQGMNTEAFF.

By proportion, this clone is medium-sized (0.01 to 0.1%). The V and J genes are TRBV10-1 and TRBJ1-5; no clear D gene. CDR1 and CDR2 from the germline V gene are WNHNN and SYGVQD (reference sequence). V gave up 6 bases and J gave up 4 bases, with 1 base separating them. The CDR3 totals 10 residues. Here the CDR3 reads CASRNQPQHF. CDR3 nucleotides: TGCGCCAGCAGAAATCAGCCCCAGCATTTT.

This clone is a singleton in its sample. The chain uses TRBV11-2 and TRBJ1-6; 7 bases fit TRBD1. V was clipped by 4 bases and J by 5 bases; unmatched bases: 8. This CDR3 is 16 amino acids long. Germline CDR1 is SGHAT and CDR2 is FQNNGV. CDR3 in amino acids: CASSSGGTSNNSPLHF. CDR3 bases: TGTGCCAGCAGCTCAGGGGGTACGAGTAATAATTCACCCCTCCACTTT.

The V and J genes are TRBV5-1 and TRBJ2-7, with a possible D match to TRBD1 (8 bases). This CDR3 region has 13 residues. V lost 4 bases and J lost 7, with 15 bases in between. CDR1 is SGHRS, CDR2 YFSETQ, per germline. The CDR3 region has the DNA TGCGCCAGCAGCGGGACTACAGGGGGAGAGCAGTACTTC. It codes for CASSGTTGGEQYF.

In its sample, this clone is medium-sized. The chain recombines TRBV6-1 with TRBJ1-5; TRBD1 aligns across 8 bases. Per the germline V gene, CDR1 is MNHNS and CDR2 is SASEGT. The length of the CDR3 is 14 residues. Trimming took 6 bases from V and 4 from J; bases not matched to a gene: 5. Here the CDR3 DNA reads TGTGCCAGCAGATTAACAGGGGGTAATCAGCCCCAGCATTTT. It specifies CASRLTGGNQPQHF.

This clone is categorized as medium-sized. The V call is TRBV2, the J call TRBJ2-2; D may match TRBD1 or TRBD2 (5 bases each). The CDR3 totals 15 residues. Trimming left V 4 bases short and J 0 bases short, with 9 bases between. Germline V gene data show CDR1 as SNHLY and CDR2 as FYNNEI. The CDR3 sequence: CASSGDGANTGELFF. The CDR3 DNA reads TGTGCCAGCAGTGGGGACGGAGCGAACACCGGGGAGCTGTTTTTT.

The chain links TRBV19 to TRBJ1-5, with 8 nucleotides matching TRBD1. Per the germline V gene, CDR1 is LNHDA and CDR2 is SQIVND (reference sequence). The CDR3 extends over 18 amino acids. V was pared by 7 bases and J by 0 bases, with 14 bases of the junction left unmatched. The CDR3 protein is CASMLGQDRVYSNQPQHF. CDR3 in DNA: TGTGCCAGTATGCTGGGACAGGATCGAGTTTATAGCAATCAGCCCCAGCATTTT.

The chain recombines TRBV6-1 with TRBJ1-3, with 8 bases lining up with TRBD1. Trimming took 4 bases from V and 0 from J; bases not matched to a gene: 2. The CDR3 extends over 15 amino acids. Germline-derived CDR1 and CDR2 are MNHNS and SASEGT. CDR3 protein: CASSATGVSGNTIYF. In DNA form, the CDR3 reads TGTGCCAGCAGTGCGACAGGGGTCTCTGGAAACACCATATATTTT.

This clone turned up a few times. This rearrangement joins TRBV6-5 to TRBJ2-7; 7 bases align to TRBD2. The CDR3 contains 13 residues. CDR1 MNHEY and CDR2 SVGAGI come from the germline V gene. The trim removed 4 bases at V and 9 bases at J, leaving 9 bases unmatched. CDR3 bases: TGTGCCAGCAGTTCCGGGGGGAGGCGGCGGCAGTACTTC. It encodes CASSSGGRRRQYF.

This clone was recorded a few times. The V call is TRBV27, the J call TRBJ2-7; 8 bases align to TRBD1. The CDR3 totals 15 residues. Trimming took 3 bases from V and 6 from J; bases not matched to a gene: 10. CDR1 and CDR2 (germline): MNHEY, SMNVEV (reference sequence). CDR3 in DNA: TGTGCCAGCAGTTTCGGCGGGACAGGACCCCTCGAGCAGTACTTC. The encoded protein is CASSFGGTGPLEQYF.

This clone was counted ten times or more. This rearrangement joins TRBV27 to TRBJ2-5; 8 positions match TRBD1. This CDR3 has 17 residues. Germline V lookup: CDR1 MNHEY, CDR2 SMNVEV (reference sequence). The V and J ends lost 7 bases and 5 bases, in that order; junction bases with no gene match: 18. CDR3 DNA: TGTGCCAGCAAACCGGGACAGGCCTACAGGGACCGGGAGACCCAGTACTTC. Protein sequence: CASKPGQAYRDRETQYF.

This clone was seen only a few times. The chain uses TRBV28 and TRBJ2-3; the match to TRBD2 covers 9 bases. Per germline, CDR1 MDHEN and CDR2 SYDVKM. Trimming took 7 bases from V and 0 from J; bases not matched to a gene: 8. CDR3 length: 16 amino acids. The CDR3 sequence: CASTTSGRFSTDTQYF. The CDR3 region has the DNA TGTGCCAGCACGACCAGCGGGAGGTTTAGCACAGATACGCAGTATTTT.

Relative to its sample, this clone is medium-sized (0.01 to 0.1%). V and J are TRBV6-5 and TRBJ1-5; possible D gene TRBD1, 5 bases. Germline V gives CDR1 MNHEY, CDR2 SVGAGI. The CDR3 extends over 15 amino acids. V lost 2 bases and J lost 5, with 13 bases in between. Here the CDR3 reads CASSYVTVRDQPQHF. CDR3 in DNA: TGTGCCAGCAGTTACGTGACAGTGAGAGATCAGCCCCAGCATTTT.

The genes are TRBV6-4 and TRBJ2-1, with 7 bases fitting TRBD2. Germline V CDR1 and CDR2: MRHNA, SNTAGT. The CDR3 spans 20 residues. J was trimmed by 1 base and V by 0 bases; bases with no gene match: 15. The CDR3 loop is CASSDSMGTSVRESYNEQFF. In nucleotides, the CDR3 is TGTGCCAGCAGTGACTCGATGGGTACTAGCGTGAGAGAGTCCTACAATGAGCAGTTCTTC.

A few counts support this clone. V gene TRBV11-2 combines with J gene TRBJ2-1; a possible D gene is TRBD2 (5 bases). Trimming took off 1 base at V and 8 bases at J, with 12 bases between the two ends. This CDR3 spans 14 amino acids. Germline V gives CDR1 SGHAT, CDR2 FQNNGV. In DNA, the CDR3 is TGTGCCAGCAGCTTAGTCCAGATTAGCGATGAGCAGTTCTTC. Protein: CASSLVQISDEQFF.

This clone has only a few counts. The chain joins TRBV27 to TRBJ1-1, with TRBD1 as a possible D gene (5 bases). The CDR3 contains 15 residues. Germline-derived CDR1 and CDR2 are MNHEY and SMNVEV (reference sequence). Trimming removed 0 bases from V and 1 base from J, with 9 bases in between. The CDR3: CASSLSRTGNTEAFF. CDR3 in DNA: TGTGCCAGCAGTTTATCCCGAACAGGGAACACTGAAGCTTTCTTT.

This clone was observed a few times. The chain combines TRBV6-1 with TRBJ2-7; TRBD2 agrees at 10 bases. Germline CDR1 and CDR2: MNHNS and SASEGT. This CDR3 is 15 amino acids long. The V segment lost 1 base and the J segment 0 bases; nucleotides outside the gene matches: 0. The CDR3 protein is CASSEGTSGSYEQYF. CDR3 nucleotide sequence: TGTGCCAGCAGTGAAGGGACTAGCGGCTCCTACGAGCAGTACTTC.

This chain's CDR3 is CASSVDRALYEQYF. The CDR3 DNA reads as TGTGCCAGCTCCGTTGACAGGGCCCTATACGAGCAGTACTTC. The chain couples TRBV18 to TRBJ2-7; 7 bases align to TRBD1. The V gene end was trimmed by 6 bases and the J gene end by 4 bases; junction bases not matched to a gene: 9. The CDR3 is 14 amino acids. The germline V gene has CDR1 KGHSH and CDR2 LQKENI.

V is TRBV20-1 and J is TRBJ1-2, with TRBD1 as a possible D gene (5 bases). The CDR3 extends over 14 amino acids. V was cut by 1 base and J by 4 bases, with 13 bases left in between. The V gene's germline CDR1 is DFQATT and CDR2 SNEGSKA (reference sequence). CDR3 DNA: TGCAGTGCTAGAGTTGACAGTTTAATCTATGGCTACACCTTC. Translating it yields CSARVDSLIYGYTF.